This T cell receptor beta chain emerged from a study of identical twins. TCRdb processed the 5' RACE reads anew with MiXCR; each CDR3 protein has one entry. The sample holds approximately 1.8 million distinct CDR3 sequences, more than 30% seen once. V was clipped by 3 bases and J by 3 bases, with 8 bases between them. The CDR3 has 14 residues. From germline, CDR1 is SNHLY and CDR2 FYNNEI. The chain is built from TRBV2 and TRBJ1-4; D is perhaps TRBD1 (5 bases). Sequenced material: cord blood. The clonotype was recovered from a newborn girl in good health. The CDR3 DNA follows: TGTGCCAGCAGTGAGGGAGGGGCTAATGAAAAACTGTTTTTT. Its protein is CASSEGGANEKLFF.